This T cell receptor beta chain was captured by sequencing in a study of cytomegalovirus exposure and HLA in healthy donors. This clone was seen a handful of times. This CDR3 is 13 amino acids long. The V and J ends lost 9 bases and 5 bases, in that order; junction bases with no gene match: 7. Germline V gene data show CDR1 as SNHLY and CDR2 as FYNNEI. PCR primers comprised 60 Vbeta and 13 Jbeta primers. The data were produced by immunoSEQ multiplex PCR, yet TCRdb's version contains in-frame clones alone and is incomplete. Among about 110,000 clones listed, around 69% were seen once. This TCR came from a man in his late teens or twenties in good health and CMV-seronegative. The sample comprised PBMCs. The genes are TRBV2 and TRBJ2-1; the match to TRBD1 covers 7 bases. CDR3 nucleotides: TGTGCCAGTGGCCGGGACAGAAACAATGAGCAGTTCTTC. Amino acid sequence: CASGRDRNNEQFF.